This T cell receptor beta chain was observed in a study of T cell repertoires and leukemia-associated antigens. Germline assignment: CDR1 SQVTM and CDR2 ANQGSEA. The V and J ends lost 2 bases and 1 base respectively, with 7 bases between them. The CDR3 runs 13 residues. Relative to its sample, this clonotype is medium-sized (0.01 to 0.1%). The target antigen is unknown. TCRdb fed the 5' RACE reads into MiXCR, producing one record per CDR3 protein. The sample yields about 9,800 distinct CDR3 sequences, approximately 45% seen once. Material for sequencing was CD3+ T cells sorted from blood and cultured. This rearrangement joins TRBV29-1 to TRBJ2-3; no clear D gene. The TCR was taken from a female donor in good health. The CDR3: CSVEKDGTDTQYF. The CDR3 nucleotides read TGCAGCGTTGAAAAGGACGGCACAGATACGCAGTATTTT.